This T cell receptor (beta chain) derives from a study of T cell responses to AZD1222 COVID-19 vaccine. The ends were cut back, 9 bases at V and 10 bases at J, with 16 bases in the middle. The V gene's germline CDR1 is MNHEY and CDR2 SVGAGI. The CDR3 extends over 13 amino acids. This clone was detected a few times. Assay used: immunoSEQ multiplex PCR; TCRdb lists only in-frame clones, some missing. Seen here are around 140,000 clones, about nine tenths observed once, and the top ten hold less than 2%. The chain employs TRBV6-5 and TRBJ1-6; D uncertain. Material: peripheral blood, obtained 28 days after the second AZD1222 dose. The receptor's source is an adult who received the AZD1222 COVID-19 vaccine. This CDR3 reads CASRALAGSPLHF. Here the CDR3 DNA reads TGTGCCAGTAGGGCCTTGGCGGGATCACCCCTCCACTTT.